The 3 T cell receptor beta chains reported below all come from one sample, sequenced in a study of cytomegalovirus exposure and HLA in healthy donors. Repertoires were generated with immunoSEQ multiplex PCR, while TCRdb's copy carries only in-frame clones and drops some. Of about 72,000 clones listed, roughly 92% are singletons. The sample comprised PBMCs. All receptors derive from a woman aged 18 to 35 in good health and CMV-seropositive.

V and J are TRBV19 and TRBJ2-3, with 8 bases identical to TRBD1. Germline CDR1 reads LNHDA; CDR2 reads SQIVND (reference sequence). The CDR3 extends over 16 amino acids. V was pared by 7 bases and J by 0 bases, with 9 bases of the junction left unmatched. The CDR3 protein is CASTGPTGVSTDTQYF. The CDR3 DNA follows: TGTGCCAGTACTGGCCCGACAGGGGTTAGCACAGATACGCAGTATTTT.

The chain combines TRBV6-6 with TRBJ1-5; D may be TRBD1 (6 bases). The germline V gene encodes CDR1 MNHNY and CDR2 SVGAGI (reference sequence). This CDR3 spans 16 amino acids. V was shortened by 0 bases and J by 6 bases, with 15 bases between the two germline ends. The CDR3 sequence: CASSYSGRGISQPQHF. CDR3 bases: TGTGCCAGCAGTTACTCAGGCAGGGGTATAAGTCAGCCCCAGCATTTT.

J is TRBJ2-1 and V is TRBV6-5; unclear D gene. Germline loops: CDR1 MNHEY, CDR2 SVGAGI. Trimming took off 6 bases at V and 5 bases at J, with 8 bases between the two ends. The CDR3 consists of 12 residues. CDR3 in amino acids: CASRRGDNEQFF. The CDR3 bases are TGTGCCAGCAGGCGAGGTGACAATGAGCAGTTCTTC.